A selection of T cell receptor beta chains follows, all from one sample in a study of cytomegalovirus exposure and HLA in healthy donors. The protocol was immunoSEQ multiplex PCR, while the TCRdb copy is restricted to in-frame clones and leaves out a portion. The repertoire holds about 200,000 clones, around 79% seen once, with 0.35% to 0.5% in the top ten. Sample: PBMCs. All receptors come from a male donor in good health and CMV-seropositive. CDR3s include the opening cysteine and the closing phenylalanine or tryptophan. The D gene is left open where the match is weak. Clone size is shown for a subset of rows, as once, few, many or a class of expanded clone.

CDR3aa	CDR3nt	d_gene	abundance	j_gene	len	v_gene
CASSGRTLTYEQYF	TGTGCCAGCAGCGGACGGACATTGACCTACGAGCAGTACTTC	.	.	TRBJ2-7	14	TRBV5-8
CASHRAGNGAFF	TGTGCCAGCCACCGGGCGGGGAACGGAGCTTTCTTT	.	.	TRBJ1-1	12	TRBV2
CASRARLPNEQFF	TGTGCCAGCAGAGCTAGACTCCCCAATGAGCAGTTCTTC	.	.	TRBJ2-1	13	TRBV6-5
CASSSRGRSSYNEQFF	TGTGCCAGCAGCTCCCGAGGAAGGAGCTCCTACAATGAGCAGTTCTTC	.	.	TRBJ2-1	16	TRBV9
CASSLELVNEQFF	TGTGCCAGCAGCTTGGAACTTGTCAATGAGCAGTTCTTC	.	once	TRBJ2-1	13	TRBV5-4
CASSRLGAKGSYEQYF	TGCGCCAGCAGCCGCCTGGGCGCGAAAGGTTCCTACGAGCAGTACTTC	.	.	TRBJ2-7	16	TRBV4-3
CASSVTLNTEAFF	TGTGCCAGCAGCGTAACTTTAAACACTGAAGCTTTCTTT	.	.	TRBJ1-1	13	TRBV9
CASSLAGGRVTQYF	TGTGCCAGCAGCCTAGCGGGAGGCCGGGTTACGCAGTATTTT	TRBD2	.	TRBJ2-3	14	TRBV7-9
CASYRGITKHF	TGTGCCAGCTACAGGGGGATAACGAAACATTTT	TRBD1	.	TRBJ1-5	11	TRBV28
CASSQREGGEQYF	TGTGCCAGCAGTCAGCGGGAGGGCGGCGAGCAGTACTTC	TRBD2	.	TRBJ2-7	13	TRBV7-6
CASSVGASGGLFEQFF	TGTGCCAGCAGCGTAGGGGCTAGCGGGGGGCTATTTGAGCAGTTCTTC	TRBD2	.	TRBJ2-1	16	TRBV9
CASSLDTGRANYGYTF	TGTGCCAGCAGCTTAGATACAGGGCGAGCTAACTATGGCTACACCTTC	.	few	TRBJ1-2	16	TRBV7-2
CASSLGQGVLYGYTF	TGTGCCAGCAGCCTCGGACAGGGGGTTCTCTATGGCTACACCTTC	TRBD1	.	TRBJ1-2	15	TRBV9
CASRPRVVSTEAFF	TGTGCCAGCAGACCCCGGGTCGTGAGCACTGAAGCTTTCTTT	.	.	TRBJ1-1	14	TRBV6-5
CASSLYGEGETEAFF	TGTGCCAGCAGCTTATATGGGGAGGGGGAGACTGAAGCTTTCTTT	.	.	TRBJ1-1	15	TRBV11-3
CASSLVTSPTRDEQFF	TGTGCCAGCAGCTTAGTGACTAGTCCCACCCGGGATGAGCAGTTCTTC	.	few	TRBJ2-1	16	TRBV11-2
CASSLLAQQETQYF	TGTGCCAGCTCCCTTCTGGCTCAGCAAGAGACCCAGTACTTC	.	.	TRBJ2-5	14	TRBV18
CASGGVNQPQHF	TGTGCCAGCGGCGGAGTCAATCAGCCCCAGCATTTT	.	.	TRBJ1-5	12	TRBV7-9
CASSPGFQANVLTF	TGTGCCAGCAGCCCAGGGTTCCAGGCCAACGTCCTGACTTTC	.	.	TRBJ2-6	14	TRBV7-3
CASSPRMPQTASYNSPLHF	TGTGCCAGCAGCCCGCGGATGCCCCAGACCGCCTCCTATAATTCACCCCTCCACTTT	.	.	TRBJ1-6	19	TRBV7-2
CASSLQGKYGYTF	TGTGCCAGCAGCTTACAGGGAAAATATGGCTACACCTTC	.	few	TRBJ1-2	13	TRBV11-1
CASSLLTGGDPGYTF	TGTGCCAGCAGCTTGCTGACAGGGGGCGATCCTGGCTACACCTTC	TRBD1	.	TRBJ1-2	15	TRBV5-6
CASSDGDRQNTEAFF	TGTGCCAGCAGCGACGGCGACAGGCAGAACACTGAAGCTTTCTTT	.	.	TRBJ1-1	15	TRBV7-9